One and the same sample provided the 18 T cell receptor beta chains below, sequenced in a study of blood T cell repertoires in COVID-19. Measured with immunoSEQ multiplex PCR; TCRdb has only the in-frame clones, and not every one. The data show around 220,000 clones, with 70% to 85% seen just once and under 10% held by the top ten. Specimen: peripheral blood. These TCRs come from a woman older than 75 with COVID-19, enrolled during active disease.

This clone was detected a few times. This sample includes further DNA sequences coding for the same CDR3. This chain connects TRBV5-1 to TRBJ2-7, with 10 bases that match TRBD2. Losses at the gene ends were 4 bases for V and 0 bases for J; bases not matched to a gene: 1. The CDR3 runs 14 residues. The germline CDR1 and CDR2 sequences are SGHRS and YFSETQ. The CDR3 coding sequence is TGCGCCAGCAGCCTAGCGGGAGACTCCTACGAGCAGTACTTC. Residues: CASSLAGDSYEQYF.

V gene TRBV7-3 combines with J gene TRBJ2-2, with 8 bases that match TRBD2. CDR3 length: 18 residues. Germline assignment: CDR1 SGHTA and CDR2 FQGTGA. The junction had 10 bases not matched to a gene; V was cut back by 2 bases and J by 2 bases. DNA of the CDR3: TGTGCCAGCAGCTTAGGGAATCCGGGGGGGTTCAACACCGGGGAGCTGTTTTTT. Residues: CASSLGNPGGFNTGELFF.

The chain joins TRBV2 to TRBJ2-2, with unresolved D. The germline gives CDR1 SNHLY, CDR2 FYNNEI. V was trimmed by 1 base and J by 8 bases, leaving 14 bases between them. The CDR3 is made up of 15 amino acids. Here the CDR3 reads CASSEVRSARGELFF. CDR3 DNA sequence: TGTGCCAGCAGTGAAGTCCGTTCTGCTCGGGGGGAGCTGTTTTTT.

This CDR3 reads CASSSPGQGTYEQYF. The CDR3 DNA reads TGTGCCAGCAGTTCGCCGGGACAGGGGACCTACGAGCAGTACTTC. This chain uses TRBV2 with TRBJ2-7, with 10 bases lining up with TRBD1. The CDR3 sequence is 15 residues long. The ends lost 5 bases at V and 2 bases at J; junction bases unmatched: 6. Per the germline V gene, CDR1 is SNHLY and CDR2 is FYNNEI. Variable domain in full (rest from reference TRBV2 and TRBJ2-7): EPEVTQTPSHQVTQMGQEVILRCVPISNHLYFYWYRQILGQKVEFLVSFYNNEISEKSEIFDDQFSVERPDGSNFTLKIRSTKLEDSAMYFCASSSPGQGTYEQYFGPGTRLTVT.

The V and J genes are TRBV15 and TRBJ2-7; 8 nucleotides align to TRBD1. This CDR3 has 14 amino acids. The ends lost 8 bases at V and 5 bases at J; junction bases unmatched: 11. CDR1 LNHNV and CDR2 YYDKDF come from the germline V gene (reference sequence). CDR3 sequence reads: CATSLDRAADEQYF. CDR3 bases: TGTGCCACCTCCCTGGACAGGGCAGCGGACGAGCAGTACTTC.

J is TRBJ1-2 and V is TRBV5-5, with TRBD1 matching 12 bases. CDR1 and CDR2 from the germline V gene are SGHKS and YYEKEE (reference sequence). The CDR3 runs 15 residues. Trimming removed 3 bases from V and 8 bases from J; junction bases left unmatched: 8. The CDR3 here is CASSWGQGAPGGYTF. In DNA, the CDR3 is TGTGCCAGCAGCTGGGGACAGGGGGCGCCGGGAGGCTACACCTTC.

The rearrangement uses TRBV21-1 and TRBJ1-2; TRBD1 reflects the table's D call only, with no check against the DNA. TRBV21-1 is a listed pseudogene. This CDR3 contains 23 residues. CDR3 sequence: CASSTPLGTGLFPDIANNYGYTF. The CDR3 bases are TGTGCCAGCAGCACCCCCCTCGGGACAGGGCTCTTCCCCGATATCGCAAACAACTATGGCTACACCTTC.

CDR3 sequence reads: CSVEDSMNTEAFF. CDR3 in DNA: TGCAGCGTCGAGGACAGCATGAACACTGAAGCTTTCTTT. The gene calls are TRBV29-1 and TRBJ1-1; weak D call: TRBD1 (6 bases). CDR1 and CDR2 from the germline V gene are SQVTM and ANQGSEA. CDR3 length: 13 residues. Trimming cost V 6 bases and J 0 bases, with 11 bases left between them.

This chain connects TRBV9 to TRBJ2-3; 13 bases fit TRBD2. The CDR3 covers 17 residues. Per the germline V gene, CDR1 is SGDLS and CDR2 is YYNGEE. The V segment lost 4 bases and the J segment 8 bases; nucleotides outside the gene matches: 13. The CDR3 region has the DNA TGTGCCAGCAGCCCTACCCCCGGGACTAGCGGGGATGGTACGCAGTATTTT. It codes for CASSPTPGTSGDGTQYF.

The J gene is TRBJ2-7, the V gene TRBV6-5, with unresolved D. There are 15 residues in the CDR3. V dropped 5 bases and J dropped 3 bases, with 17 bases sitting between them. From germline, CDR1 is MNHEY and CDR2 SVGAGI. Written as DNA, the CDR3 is TGTGCCAGCAGTCCAACCTGGGCAACCGGCTACGAGCAGTACTTC. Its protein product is CASSPTWATGYEQYF.

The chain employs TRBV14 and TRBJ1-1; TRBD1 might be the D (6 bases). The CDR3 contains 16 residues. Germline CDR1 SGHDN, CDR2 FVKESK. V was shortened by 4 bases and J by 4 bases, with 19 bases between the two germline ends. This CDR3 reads CASSRKRLGASTEAFF. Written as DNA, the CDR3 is TGTGCCAGCAGCCGGAAGAGGTTGGGGGCGAGCACTGAAGCTTTCTTT.

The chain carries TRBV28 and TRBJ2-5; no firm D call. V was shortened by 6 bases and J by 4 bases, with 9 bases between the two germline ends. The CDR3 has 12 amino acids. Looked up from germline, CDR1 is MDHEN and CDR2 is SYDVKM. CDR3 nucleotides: TGTGCCAGCAGGGGTCCGGGAGAGACCCAGTACTTC. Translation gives CASRGPGETQYF. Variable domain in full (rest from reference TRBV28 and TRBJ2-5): DVKVTQSSRYLVKRTGEKVFLECVQDMDHENMFWYRQDPGLGLRLIYFSYDVKMKEKGDIPEGYSVSREKKERFSLILESASTNQTSMYLCASRGPGETQYFGPGTRLLVL.

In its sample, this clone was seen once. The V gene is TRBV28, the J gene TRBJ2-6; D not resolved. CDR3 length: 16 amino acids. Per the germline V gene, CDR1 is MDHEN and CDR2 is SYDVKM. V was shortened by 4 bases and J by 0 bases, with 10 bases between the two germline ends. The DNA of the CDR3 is TGTGCCAGCAGTTCAATAGCTAGCTCTGGGGCCAACGTCCTGACTTTC. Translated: CASSSIASSGANVLTF.

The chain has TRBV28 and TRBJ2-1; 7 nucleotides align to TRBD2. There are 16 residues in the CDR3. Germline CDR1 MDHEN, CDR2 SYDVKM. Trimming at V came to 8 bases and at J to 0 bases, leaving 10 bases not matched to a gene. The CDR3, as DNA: TGTGCCAGCGAACCATTAGGCGGGAGCTCCTACAATGAGCAGTTCTTC. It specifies CASEPLGGSSYNEQFF.

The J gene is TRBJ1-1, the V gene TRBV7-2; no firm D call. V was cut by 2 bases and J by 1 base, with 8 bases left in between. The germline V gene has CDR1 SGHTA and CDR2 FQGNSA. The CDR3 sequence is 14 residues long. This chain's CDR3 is CASSLTATNTEAFF. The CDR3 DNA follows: TGTGCCAGCAGCTTAACAGCTACGAACACTGAAGCTTTCTTT.

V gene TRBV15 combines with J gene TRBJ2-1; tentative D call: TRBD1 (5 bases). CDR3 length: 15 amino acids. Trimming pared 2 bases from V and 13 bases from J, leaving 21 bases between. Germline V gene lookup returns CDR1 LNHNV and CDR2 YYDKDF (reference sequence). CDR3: CATSRTVTVLPTQFF. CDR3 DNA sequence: TGTGCCACCAGCAGAACTGTGACAGTCCTCCCAACCCAGTTCTTC.

CDR3 residues: CASSLTGQTETQYF. For the CDR3, the DNA is TGCGCCAGCAGCTTGACTGGGCAGACAGAGACCCAGTACTTC. This sequence joins TRBV5-1 and TRBJ2-5; D gene ambiguous. The CDR3 has 14 amino acids. The ends were cut back, 1 base at V and 4 bases at J, with 11 bases in the middle. Germline loops: CDR1 SGHRS, CDR2 YFSETQ.

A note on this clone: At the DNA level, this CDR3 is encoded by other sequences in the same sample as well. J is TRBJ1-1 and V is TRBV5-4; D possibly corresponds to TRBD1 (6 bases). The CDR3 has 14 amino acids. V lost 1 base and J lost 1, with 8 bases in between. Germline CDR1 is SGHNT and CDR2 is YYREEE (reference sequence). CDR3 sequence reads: CASSLQGSNTEAFF. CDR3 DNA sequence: TGTGCCAGCAGCTTGCAGGGGTCGAACACTGAAGCTTTCTTT.